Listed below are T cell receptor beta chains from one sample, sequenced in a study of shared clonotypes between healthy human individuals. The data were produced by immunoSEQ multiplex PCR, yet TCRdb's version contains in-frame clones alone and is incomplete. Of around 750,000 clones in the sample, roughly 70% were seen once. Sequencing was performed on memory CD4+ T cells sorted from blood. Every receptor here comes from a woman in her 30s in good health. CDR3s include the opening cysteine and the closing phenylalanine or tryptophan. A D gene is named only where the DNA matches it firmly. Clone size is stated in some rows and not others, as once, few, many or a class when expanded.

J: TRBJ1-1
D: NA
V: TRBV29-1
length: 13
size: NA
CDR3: CSVRAGGNTEAFF
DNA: TGCAGCGTTCGGGCGGGAGGGAATACTGAAGCTTTCTTT

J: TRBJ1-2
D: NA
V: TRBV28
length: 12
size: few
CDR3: CASSSRHYGYTF
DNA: TGTGCCAGCAGTTCCCGACACTATGGCTACACCTTC

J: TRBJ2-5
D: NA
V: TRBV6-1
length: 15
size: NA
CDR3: CASSEPGLLGETQYF
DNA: TGTGCCAGCAGTGAACCGGGTCTCCTAGGAGAGACCCAGTACTTC

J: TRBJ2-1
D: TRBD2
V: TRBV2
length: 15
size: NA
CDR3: CASSRTSGDYNEQFF
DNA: TGTGCCAGCAGTCGGACTAGCGGAGACTACAATGAGCAGTTCTTC

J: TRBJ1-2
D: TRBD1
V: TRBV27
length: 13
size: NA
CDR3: CASSSSGGYGYTF
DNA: TGTGCCAGCAGTTCGTCAGGGGGCTATGGCTACACCTTC

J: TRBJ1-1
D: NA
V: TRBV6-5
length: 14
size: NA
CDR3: CASAIHREGTEAFF
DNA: TGTGCCAGCGCGATTCACAGGGAAGGCACTGAAGCTTTCTTT

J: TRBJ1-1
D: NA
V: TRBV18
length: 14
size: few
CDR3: CASSLRGQGTEAFF
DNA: TGTGCCAGCTCACTCCGGGGTCAGGGCACTGAAGCTTTCTTT

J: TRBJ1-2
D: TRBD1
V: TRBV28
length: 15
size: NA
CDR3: CASSLTGQDRGGYTF
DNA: TGTGCCAGCAGTTTAACCGGACAGGATCGAGGGGGCTACACCTTC

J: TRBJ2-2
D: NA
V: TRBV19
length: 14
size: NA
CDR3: CASSISKNTGELFF
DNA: TGTGCCAGTAGTATTAGTAAGAACACCGGGGAGCTGTTTTTT

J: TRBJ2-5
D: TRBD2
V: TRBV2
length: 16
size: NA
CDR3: CASSGGLAGFLETQYF
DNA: TGTGCCAGCAGTGGGGGACTAGCGGGATTTTTAGAGACCCAGTACTTC

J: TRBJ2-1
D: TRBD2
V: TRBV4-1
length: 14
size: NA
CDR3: CASRSSGRATEQFF
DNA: TGCGCCAGCCGGAGTAGCGGGAGGGCCACTGAGCAGTTCTTC

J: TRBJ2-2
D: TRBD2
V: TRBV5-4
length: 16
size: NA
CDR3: CASSQLAGHSSGELFF
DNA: TGTGCCAGCAGCCAACTAGCGGGCCACAGTTCCGGGGAGCTGTTTTTT

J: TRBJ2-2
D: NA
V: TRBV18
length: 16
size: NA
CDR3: CASSPQVTANTGELFF
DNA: TGTGCCAGCTCACCACAGGTGACGGCGAACACCGGGGAGCTGTTTTTT

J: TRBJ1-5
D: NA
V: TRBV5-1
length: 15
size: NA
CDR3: CASSLGGQLNQPQHF
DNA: TGCGCCAGCAGCCTGGGCGGGCAGCTCAATCAGCCCCAGCATTTT

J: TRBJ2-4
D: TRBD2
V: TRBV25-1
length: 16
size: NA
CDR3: CASSESKREAQNIQYF
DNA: TGTGCCAGCAGTGAAAGTAAGCGGGAAGCCCAAAACATTCAGTACTTC

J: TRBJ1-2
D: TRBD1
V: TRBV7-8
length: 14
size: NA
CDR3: CASSDRVVIYGYTF
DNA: TGTGCCAGCAGCGACAGGGTAGTTATTTATGGCTACACCTTC

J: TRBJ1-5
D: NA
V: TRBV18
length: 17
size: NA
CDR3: CASSPADAGVKGQPQHF
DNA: TGTGCCAGCTCACCCGCCGACGCAGGGGTGAAGGGTCAGCCCCAGCATTTT

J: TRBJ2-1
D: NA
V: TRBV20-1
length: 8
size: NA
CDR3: CSASKQFF
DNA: TGCAGTGCTAGCAAGCAGTTCTTC

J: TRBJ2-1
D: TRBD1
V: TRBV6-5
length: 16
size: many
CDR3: CASSYSGTGGFAEQFF
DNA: TGTGCCAGCAGTTACTCCGGGACAGGGGGCTTTGCGGAGCAGTTCTTC

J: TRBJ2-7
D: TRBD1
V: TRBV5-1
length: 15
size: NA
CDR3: CASGQGTAGLGEQYF
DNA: TGCGCCAGCGGACAAGGGACAGCCGGCCTAGGCGAGCAGTACTTC

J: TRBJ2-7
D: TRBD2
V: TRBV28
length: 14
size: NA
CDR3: CASNSLAGDREQYF
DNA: TGTGCCAGCAACTCTCTAGCGGGAGATCGCGAGCAGTACTTC

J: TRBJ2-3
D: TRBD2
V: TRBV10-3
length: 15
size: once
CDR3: CAISAVSGSSDTQYF
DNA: TGTGCCATCAGTGCGGTTAGCGGGAGTTCAGATACGCAGTATTTT

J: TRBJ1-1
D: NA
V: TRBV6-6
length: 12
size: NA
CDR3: CASRASGTEAFF
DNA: TGTGCCAGCAGGGCCAGTGGGACTGAAGCTTTCTTT

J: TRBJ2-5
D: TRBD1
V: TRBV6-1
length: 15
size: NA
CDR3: CASSEGDRGLETQYF
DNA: TGTGCCAGCAGTGAAGGTGACAGGGGGCTTGAGACCCAGTACTTC

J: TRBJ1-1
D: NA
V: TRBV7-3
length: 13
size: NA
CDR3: CASSFHYDTEAFF
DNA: TGTGCCAGCAGCTTCCATTATGACACTGAAGCTTTCTTT

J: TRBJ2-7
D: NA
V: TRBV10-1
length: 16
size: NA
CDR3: CASSESGGADSYEQYF
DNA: TGCGCCAGCAGTGAGTCCGGCGGAGCCGACTCCTACGAGCAGTACTTC

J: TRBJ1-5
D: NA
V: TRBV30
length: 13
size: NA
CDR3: CAWSDVRAQPQHF
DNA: TGTGCCTGGTCGGACGTCAGGGCTCAGCCCCAGCATTTT

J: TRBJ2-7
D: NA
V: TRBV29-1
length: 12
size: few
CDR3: CSVMSGLDEQYF
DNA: TGCAGCGTTATGAGCGGGCTTGACGAGCAGTACTTC

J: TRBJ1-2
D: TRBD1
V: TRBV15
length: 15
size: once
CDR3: CATSRGGTDNYGYTF
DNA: TGTGCCACCAGCAGAGGGGGGACAGACAACTATGGCTACACCTTC

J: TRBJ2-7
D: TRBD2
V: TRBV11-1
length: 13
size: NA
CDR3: CASSLRTSYEQYF
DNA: TGTGCCAGCAGCTTACGGACTAGCTACGAGCAGTACTTC

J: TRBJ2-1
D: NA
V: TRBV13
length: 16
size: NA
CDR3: CASSLVARGSYNEQFF
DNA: TGTGCCAGCAGCTTAGTGGCCCGAGGCTCCTACAATGAGCAGTTCTTC

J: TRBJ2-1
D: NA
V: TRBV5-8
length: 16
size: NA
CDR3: CASSPSGPSGSGEQFF
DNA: TGTGCCAGCAGCCCGTCTGGACCCAGCGGTAGTGGTGAGCAGTTCTTC

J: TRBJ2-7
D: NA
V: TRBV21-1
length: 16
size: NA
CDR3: CASSLRDRGPRREQYF
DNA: TGTGCCAGCAGCCTGCGGGACAGGGGGCCCCGACGCGAGCAGTACTTC

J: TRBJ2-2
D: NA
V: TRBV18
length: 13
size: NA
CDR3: CASSRDSTGELFF
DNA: TGTGCCAGCTCACGCGACAGCACCGGGGAGCTGTTTTTT

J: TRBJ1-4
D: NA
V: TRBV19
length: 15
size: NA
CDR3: CASTKSWQGAEKLFF
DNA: TGTGCCAGTACTAAGTCTTGGCAGGGAGCTGAAAAACTGTTTTTT